A selection of T cell receptor beta chains follows, all from one sample in a study of cytomegalovirus exposure and HLA in healthy donors. The protocol was immunoSEQ multiplex PCR, while the TCRdb copy is restricted to in-frame clones and leaves out a portion. The sample yields 95,000 to 150,000 clones, roughly 80% seen once. The sequencing sample was made of PBMCs. These receptors were obtained from a woman aged 40 to 50 in good health and CMV-seronegative. CDR3s include the opening cysteine and the closing phenylalanine or tryptophan. D genes are given only for firm matches. Size is stated for part of the rows, as once, few or many counts, or as a class when the clone is expanded.

D gene	clone size	V gene	J gene	CDR3 DNA	CDR3 protein
NA	NA	TRBV10-3	TRBJ1-3	TGTGCCATCAGTGTCTTGGTCGGGAGGGGAGAAGGAAACACCATATATTTT	CAISVLVGRGEGNTIYF
NA	NA	TRBV7-9	TRBJ1-2	TGTGCCAGCAGCTACGCGGGAATGTGGGGCTACACCTTC	CASSYAGMWGYTF
NA	NA	TRBV9	TRBJ2-5	TGTGCCAGCAGCGTAGAGCCGGCGGGCAGGGGCCGCCAAGAGACCCAGTACTTC	CASSVEPAGRGRQETQYF
NA	NA	TRBV2	TRBJ1-3	TGTGCCAGCGGGGTTGGGGGGGCTGGAAACACCATATATTTT	CASGVGGAGNTIYF
NA	NA	TRBV29-1	TRBJ2-1	TGCAGCGTTGAATATCTAGCTTTGAATGAGCAGTTCTTC	CSVEYLALNEQFF
TRBD2	NA	TRBV4-1	TRBJ2-1	TGCGCCAGCAGCCAGCCGGGACTAGCGGGGTACAATGAGCAGTTCTTC	CASSQPGLAGYNEQFF
NA	NA	TRBV7-2	TRBJ1-4	TGTGCCAGCAGCATCCAGGCAGGGGCTAATGAAAAACTGTTTTTT	CASSIQAGANEKLFF
NA	NA	TRBV30	TRBJ1-4	TGTGCCTGGCGGGGGGACAATGTGGTTGAAAAACTGTTTTTT	CAWRGDNVVEKLFF
TRBD1	NA	TRBV6-1	TRBJ2-7	TGTGCCAGCAGCGAGGACAGGGCGCATTTCTACGAGCAGTACTTC	CASSEDRAHFYEQYF
NA	many	TRBV9	TRBJ1-4	TGTGCCAGCAGCGTAGGTATTGAGGAAAATGAAAAACTGTTTTTT	CASSVGIEENEKLFF
NA	NA	TRBV7-2	TRBJ1-1	TGTGCCAGCAGCTTATTCGGGAAAGGGTCTGAAGCTTTCTTT	CASSLFGKGSEAFF
NA	NA	TRBV7-6	TRBJ2-3	TGTGCCAGCAGCAAAGGACGTAGACCGGGGACAGATACGCAGTATTTT	CASSKGRRPGTDTQYF
TRBD1	once	TRBV7-6	TRBJ2-7	TGTGCCAGCAGCCCTCCTCCCGACAGGGGGAACGAGCAGTACTTC	CASSPPPDRGNEQYF
NA	NA	TRBV19	TRBJ2-7	TGTGCCAGTAGTATAAGCATATCGAACTACGAGCAGTACTTC	CASSISISNYEQYF
NA	NA	TRBV30	TRBJ2-5	TGTGCCTGGGCCGGCCAAGAGACCCAGTACTTC	CAWAGQETQYF
TRBD2	NA	TRBV5-4	TRBJ2-5	TGTGCCAGCACCACTAGCGGCCCTCAAGAGACCCAGTACTTC	CASTTSGPQETQYF
NA	NA	TRBV25-1	TRBJ1-5	TGTGCCAGCAACCCCAGTGGGGAGGGACATCAGCCCCAGCATTTT	CASNPSGEGHQPQHF
TRBD2	NA	TRBV25-1	TRBJ2-2	TGTGCCAGCAGTGAATTCTGGGGAGGGACCGGGGAGCTGTTTTTT	CASSEFWGGTGELFF
TRBD2	NA	TRBV29-1	TRBJ2-2	TGCAGCGCCAGCGGGACCACGAACACCGGGGAGCTGTTTTTT	CSASGTTNTGELFF
TRBD2	few	TRBV5-4	TRBJ2-2	TGTGCCAGCACAGGCGGGGGAGACACCGGGGAGCTGTTTTTT	CASTGGGDTGELFF
NA	NA	TRBV10-2	TRBJ1-5	TGCGCCAGTAGGCAGGGCGGAGACCGTATGTCCCAGCATTTT	CASRQGGDRMSQHF
TRBD1	once	TRBV4-3	TRBJ2-2	TGCGCCAGCAGCCAAGTCTTCGGGACAGGGTACACCGGGGAGCTGTTTTTT	CASSQVFGTGYTGELFF
NA	NA	TRBV25-1	TRBJ2-1	TGTGCCAGCAGCCCGACGGAGGGCAGCTCCTACAATGAGCAGTTCTTC	CASSPTEGSSYNEQFF
NA	few	TRBV7-3	TRBJ2-6	TGTGCCAGCAGCTTAACGGCAGGGTCAGGGTCTGGGGCCAACGTCCTGACTTTC	CASSLTAGSGSGANVLTF
TRBD2	NA	TRBV5-1	TRBJ2-1	TGCGCCAGCAGACTACCTAGCGGGCAATACAATGAGCAGTTCTTC	CASRLPSGQYNEQFF
NA	NA	TRBV7-2	TRBJ2-5	TGTGCCAGCAGCTTGGGGACAAGATTAGAGACCCAGTACTTC	CASSLGTRLETQYF
NA	NA	TRBV7-2	TRBJ2-5	TGTGCCAGCAGCAGAGGGGGATCTGAGACCCAGTACTTC	CASSRGGSETQYF
TRBD1	NA	TRBV2	TRBJ2-3	TGTGCCAGCAGTGGGGGCTGGACAGGGGAGTCAGATACGCAGTATTTT	CASSGGWTGESDTQYF
TRBD2	NA	TRBV7-2	TRBJ2-2	TGTGCCAGCAGAGCAAATAGCGGGCCCAACACCGGGGAGCTGTTTTTT	CASRANSGPNTGELFF
NA	NA	TRBV5-6	TRBJ1-1	TGTGCCAGCAGCAACTCCGACCGGGTGACTGAAGCTTTCTTT	CASSNSDRVTEAFF
NA	NA	TRBV7-6	TRBJ2-2	TGTGCCAGCAGCTTTCGGGGTTACACCGGGGAGCTGTTTTTT	CASSFRGYTGELFF
TRBD1	NA	TRBV7-9	TRBJ1-1	TGTGCCAGCAGCTCTAGGGACAGACCGAACACTGAAGCTTTCTTT	CASSSRDRPNTEAFF
NA	NA	TRBV7-6	TRBJ2-7	TGTGCCAGCAGCTTAGGCGGCGGAACCTACGAGCAGTACTTC	CASSLGGGTYEQYF
NA	NA	TRBV7-8	TRBJ2-5	TGTGCCAGCAGCCCAGGACTATTCGACCAAGAGACCCAGTACTTC	CASSPGLFDQETQYF
TRBD1	NA	TRBV6-1	TRBJ1-5	TGTGCCAGCAGTGAAGAAGTGAGACAGGGGGCTTGGCAGCCCCAGCATTTT	CASSEEVRQGAWQPQHF
TRBD2	NA	TRBV6-5	TRBJ2-7	TGTGCCAGCGGCGACTGGGGAGGGGAGCGCCACGAGCAGTACTTC	CASGDWGGERHEQYF
TRBD2	NA	TRBV28	TRBJ2-1	TGTGCCAGCAGTCCTCCCCCTAGCGGGAGCTCCTACAATGAGCAGTTCTTC	CASSPPPSGSSYNEQFF
NA	NA	TRBV7-9	TRBJ1-2	TGTGCCAGCAGCCCCCGGACAGTCCTCAACTATGGCTACACCTTC	CASSPRTVLNYGYTF
NA	NA	TRBV7-6	TRBJ2-7	TGTGCCAGCAGCTTCGAGGGAAACTCCTACGAGCAGTACTTC	CASSFEGNSYEQYF
TRBD2	NA	TRBV6-5	TRBJ2-5	TGTGCCAGCAGTTACCTATTAGCGGGCCAAGAGACCCAGTACTTC	CASSYLLAGQETQYF
NA	once	TRBV21-1	TRBJ2-5	TGTGCCAGCAGCAAAGAGGGGGACAGGGTGTGGGAGACCCAGTACTTC	CASSKEGDRVWETQYF
NA	NA	TRBV9	TRBJ2-1	TGTGCCAGCAGCGCATGGGACTCCCCCTACAATGAGCAGTTCTTC	CASSAWDSPYNEQFF
NA	NA	TRBV28	TRBJ1-4	TGTGCCAGCAGTTCTAGGGAGGAGTGGGGCACTAATGAAAAACTGTTTTTT	CASSSREEWGTNEKLFF
TRBD2	NA	TRBV7-9	TRBJ2-3	TGTGCCTCCGCGGCTAGCGGGGGGACTAGCACAGATACGCAGTATTTT	CASAASGGTSTDTQYF
TRBD1	once	TRBV28	TRBJ1-5	TGTGCCAGCAGTTTACTTATATTTCGACAGGGGGAGAATAGCAATCAGCCCCAGCATTTT	CASSLLIFRQGENSNQPQHF
NA	NA	TRBV6-1	TRBJ1-5	TGTGCCAGCAGTGATGTGTCGGGTAACAATCAGCCCCAGCATTTT	CASSDVSGNNQPQHF
NA	NA	TRBV6-4	TRBJ2-4	TGTGCCAGCAGCCCCCCCCTCTGCGGTCCGCGTGAAAACATTCAGTACTTC	CASSPPLCGPRENIQYF